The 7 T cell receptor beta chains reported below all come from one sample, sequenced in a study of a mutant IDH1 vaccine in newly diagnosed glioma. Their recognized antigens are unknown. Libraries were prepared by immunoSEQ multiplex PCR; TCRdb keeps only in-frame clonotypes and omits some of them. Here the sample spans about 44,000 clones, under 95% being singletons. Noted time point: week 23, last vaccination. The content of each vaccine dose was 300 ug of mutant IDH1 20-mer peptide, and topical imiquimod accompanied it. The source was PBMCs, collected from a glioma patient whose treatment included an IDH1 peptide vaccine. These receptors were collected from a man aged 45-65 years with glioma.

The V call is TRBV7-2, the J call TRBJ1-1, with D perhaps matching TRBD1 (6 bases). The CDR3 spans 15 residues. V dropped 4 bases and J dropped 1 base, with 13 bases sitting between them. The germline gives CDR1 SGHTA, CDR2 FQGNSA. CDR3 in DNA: TGTGCCAGCAGCTCCCGACAGGTACGGAACACTGAAGCTTTCTTT. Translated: CASSSRQVRNTEAFF.

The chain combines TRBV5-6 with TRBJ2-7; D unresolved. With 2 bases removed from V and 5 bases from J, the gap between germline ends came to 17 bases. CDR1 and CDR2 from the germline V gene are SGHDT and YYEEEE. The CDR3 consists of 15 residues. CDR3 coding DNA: TGTGCCAGCAGCTTTTCCTCATGGGTTATCGACGAGCAGTACTTC. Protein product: CASSFSSWVIDEQYF.

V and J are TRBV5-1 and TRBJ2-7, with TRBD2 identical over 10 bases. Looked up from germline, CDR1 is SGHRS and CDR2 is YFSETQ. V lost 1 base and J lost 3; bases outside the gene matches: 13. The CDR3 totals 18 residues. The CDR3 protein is CASSLSPPLAGAIYEQYF. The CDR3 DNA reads TGCGCCAGCAGCTTGTCTCCCCCCCTAGCGGGGGCGATCTACGAGCAGTACTTC. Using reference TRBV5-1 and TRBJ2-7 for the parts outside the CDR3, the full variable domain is KAGVTQTPRYLIKTRGQQVTLSCSPISGHRSVSWYQQTPGQGLQFLFEYFSETQRNKGNFPGRFSGRQFSNSRSEMNVSTLELGDSALYLCASSLSPPLAGAIYEQYFGPGTRLTVT.

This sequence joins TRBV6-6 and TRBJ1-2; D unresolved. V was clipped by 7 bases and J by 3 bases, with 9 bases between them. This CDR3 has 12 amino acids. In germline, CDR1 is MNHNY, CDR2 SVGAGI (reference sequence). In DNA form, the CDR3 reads TGTGCCAGCATACGGACGGACTATGGCTACACCTTC. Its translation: CASIRTDYGYTF.

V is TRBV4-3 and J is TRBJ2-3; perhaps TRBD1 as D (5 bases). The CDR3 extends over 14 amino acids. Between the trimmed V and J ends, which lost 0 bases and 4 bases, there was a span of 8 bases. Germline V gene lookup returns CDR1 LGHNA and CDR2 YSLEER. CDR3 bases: TGCGCCAGCAGCCAAGATTCCAGGGCAGATACGCAGTATTTT. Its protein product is CASSQDSRADTQYF.

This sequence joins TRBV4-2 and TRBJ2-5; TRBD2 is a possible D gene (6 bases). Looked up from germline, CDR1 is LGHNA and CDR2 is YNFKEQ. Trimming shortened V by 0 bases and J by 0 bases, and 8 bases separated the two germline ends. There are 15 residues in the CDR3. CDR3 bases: TGTGCCAGCAGCCAAGATCGGGGGAACCAAGAGACCCAGTACTTC. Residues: CASSQDRGNQETQYF.

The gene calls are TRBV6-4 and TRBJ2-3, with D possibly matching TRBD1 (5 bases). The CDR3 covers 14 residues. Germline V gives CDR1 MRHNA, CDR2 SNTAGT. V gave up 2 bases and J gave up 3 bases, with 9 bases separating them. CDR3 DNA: TGTGCCAGCAGTGACGGGGCAGAGACAGATACGCAGTATTTT. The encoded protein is CASSDGAETDTQYF.